Each of the 10 T cell receptor beta chains below was sequenced from the same sample in a study of OX40 agonist ivuxolimab in advanced cancers. The table came from immunoSEQ multiplex PCR; TCRdb's copy has only in-frame clones and leaves some out. The sample has about 110,000 clones; around 93% are singletons. The sample here was CD4+ or CD8+ T cells sorted from blood, taken in a trial of the OX40 agonist ivuxolimab. These receptors were taken from an adult with an advanced solid tumor such as melanoma, head and neck, liver or kidney cancer.

The chain couples TRBV9 to TRBJ2-1, with 10 bases identical to TRBD2. CDR1 is SGDLS and CDR2 is YYNGEE in the germline V gene. The CDR3 is 18 amino acids. V was clipped by 0 bases and J by 4 bases; unmatched bases: 10. The CDR3 DNA is TGTGCCAGCAGCGTAGGACCGAGTAGCGGGGGGTCTTACAATGAGCAGTTCTTC. Its protein is CASSVGPSSGGSYNEQFF.

In the case of this clone: The sample has other DNA sequences that encode this CDR3 too. This chain uses TRBV19 with TRBJ2-5; TRBD2 matches 9 bases. V was pared by 3 bases and J by 5 bases, with 4 bases of the junction left unmatched. Germline lookup yields CDR1 LNHDA and CDR2 SQIVND (reference sequence). This CDR3 region has 14 residues. The CDR3 reads CASSIIAGGETQYF. As DNA, the CDR3 is TGTGCCAGTAGTATTATCGCGGGAGGGGAGACCCAGTACTTC.

This clone was seen a handful of times. The same CDR3 can be traced to other DNA sequences in this sample. This chain connects TRBV9 to TRBJ1-5; a weak D match, TRBD1 (5 bases). There are 15 residues in the CDR3. Germline V gene lookup returns CDR1 SGDLS and CDR2 YYNGEE. Trimming shortened V by 0 bases and J by 1 base, and 8 bases separated the two germline ends. CDR3 DNA: TGTGCCAGCAGCGTAGGGCAGGGAAGCAATCAGCCCCAGCATTTT. As protein: CASSVGQGSNQPQHF.

The chain uses TRBV6-1 and TRBJ1-1; D remains ambiguous. The germline V and J ends were trimmed by 3 bases and 2 bases, with 10 bases remaining between them. CDR3 length: 14 amino acids. Germline V CDR1 and CDR2: MNHNS, SASEGT. CDR3 nucleotides: TGTGCCAGCAGTGAGGTATTTCGAAACACTGAAGCTTTCTTT. Protein product: CASSEVFRNTEAFF.

V usage is TRBV6-5 and J usage is TRBJ2-7, with D possibly being TRBD1 or TRBD2 (5 bases each). Between the trimmed V and J ends, which lost 0 bases and 8 bases, there was a span of 20 bases. Germline V gives CDR1 MNHEY, CDR2 SVGAGI. CDR3 length equals 16 residues. CDR3 loop: CASSYSIAQFGDQQYF. The CDR3 DNA reads as TGTGCCAGCAGTTACTCGATAGCACAGTTCGGGGACCAGCAGTACTTC.

The V call is TRBV6-5, the J call TRBJ2-3; no definite D call. Germline values: CDR1 MNHEY, CDR2 SVGAGI. The V end was cut by 6 bases, the J end by 6 bases, with 10 bases between. This CDR3 has 12 residues. CDR3 nucleotide sequence: TGTGCCAGCAGGGATCGTGGCGATACGCAGTATTTT. It is translated as CASRDRGDTQYF.

This CDR3 is CAWSVTAGANEQYF. The CDR3 DNA follows: TGTGCCTGGAGTGTAACGGCAGGGGCCAACGAGCAGTACTTC. The genes are TRBV30 and TRBJ2-7, with TRBD1 as a possible D gene (6 bases). Trimming took off 0 bases at V and 5 bases at J, with 14 bases between the two ends. Germline lookup yields CDR1 GTSNPN and CDR2 SVGIG (reference sequence). This CDR3 spans 14 amino acids.

The rearrangement joins TRBV4-1 to TRBJ2-2; weak D call: TRBD1 (7 bases). V lost 0 bases, J lost 6 bases, and 11 bases lay in between. This CDR3 spans 15 amino acids. CDR1 MGHRA and CDR2 YSYEKL come from the germline V gene. The CDR3 nucleotides are TGCGCCAGCAGCCAAGATCGCAGGGGGGCCGGGGAGCTGTTTTTT. It encodes CASSQDRRGAGELFF.

In regard to this clone: Additional DNA sequences in this sample encode the identical CDR3. The chain recombines TRBV19 with TRBJ1-1; D unresolved. The CDR3 covers 13 residues. The V and J ends lost 3 bases and 1 base respectively, with 6 bases between them. Germline CDR1 and CDR2: LNHDA and SQIVND (reference sequence). CDR3 amino acids: CASSIVTNTEAFF. CDR3 coding DNA: TGTGCCAGTAGTATCGTGACGAACACTGAAGCTTTCTTT.

The chain recombines TRBV30 with TRBJ2-7; TRBD2 matches 8 bases. Germline V gene sequence: CDR1 GTSNPN, CDR2 SVGIG (reference sequence). The CDR3 covers 14 residues. Unmatched junction bases numbered 7, after V lost 0 bases and J lost 6 bases. The CDR3 nucleotides are TGTGCCTGGAGTGTACTAAGCGGGAGTGGCGAGCAGTACTTC. Its protein product is CAWSVLSGSGEQYF. Drawing the rest from reference TRBV30 and TRBJ2-7, the complete variable domain is SQTIHQWPATLVQPVGSPLSLECTVEGTSNPNLYWYRQAAGRGLQLLFYSVGIGQISSEVPQNLSASRPQDRQFILSSKKLLLSDSGFYLCAWSVLSGSGEQYFGPGTRLTVT.